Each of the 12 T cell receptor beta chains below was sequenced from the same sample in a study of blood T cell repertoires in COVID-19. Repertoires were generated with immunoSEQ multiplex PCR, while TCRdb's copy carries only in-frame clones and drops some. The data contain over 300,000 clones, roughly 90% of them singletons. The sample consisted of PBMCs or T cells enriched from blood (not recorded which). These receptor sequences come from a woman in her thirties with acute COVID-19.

CDR3 residues: CASSTNQAAYEQYF. CDR3 coding DNA: TGTGCCAGCTCAACAAACCAGGCCGCCTACGAGCAGTACTTC. The rearrangement links TRBV18 to TRBJ2-7; D gene uncertain. Trimming stripped 5 bases from V and 2 bases from J, with 13 bases between. The germline V gene has CDR1 KGHSH and CDR2 LQKENI. The CDR3 totals 14 residues.

The CDR3 bases are TGTGCCTGGAGTGTAGGGACAGTTCTAGATAGCAATCAGCCCCAGCATTTT. This gives the protein CAWSVGTVLDSNQPQHF. The chain uses TRBV30 and TRBJ1-5, with 7 bases aligning to TRBD1. The CDR3 is 17 residues long. The germline CDR1 and CDR2 sequences are GTSNPN and SVGIG (reference sequence). J was trimmed by 0 bases and V by 0 bases; bases with no gene match: 8.

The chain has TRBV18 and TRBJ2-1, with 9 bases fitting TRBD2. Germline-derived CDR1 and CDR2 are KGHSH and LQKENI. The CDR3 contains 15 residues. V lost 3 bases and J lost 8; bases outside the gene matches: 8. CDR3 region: CASSPGLANHDEQFF. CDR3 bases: TGTGCCAGCTCACCCGGACTAGCGAATCACGATGAGCAGTTCTTC. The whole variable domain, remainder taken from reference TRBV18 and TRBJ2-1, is NAGVMQNPRHLVRRRGQEARLRCSPMKGHSHVYWYRQLPEEGLKFMVYLQKENIIDESGMPKERFSAEFPKEGPSILRIQQVVRGDSAAYFCASSPGLANHDEQFFGPGTRLTVL.

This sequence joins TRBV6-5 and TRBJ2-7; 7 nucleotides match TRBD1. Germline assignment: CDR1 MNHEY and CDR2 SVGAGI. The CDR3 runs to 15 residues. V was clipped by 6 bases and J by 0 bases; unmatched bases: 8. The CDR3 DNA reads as TGTGCCAGCAGGGGTGACAGGGCGGGCTCCTACGAGCAGTACTTC. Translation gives CASRGDRAGSYEQYF.

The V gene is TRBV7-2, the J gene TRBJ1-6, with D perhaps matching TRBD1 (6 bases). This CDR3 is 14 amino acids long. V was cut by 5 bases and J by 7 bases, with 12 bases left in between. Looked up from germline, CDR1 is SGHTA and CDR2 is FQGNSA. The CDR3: CASSEGGRNSPLHF. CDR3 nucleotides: TGTGCCAGCAGCGAAGGGGGTAGAAATTCACCCCTCCACTTT.

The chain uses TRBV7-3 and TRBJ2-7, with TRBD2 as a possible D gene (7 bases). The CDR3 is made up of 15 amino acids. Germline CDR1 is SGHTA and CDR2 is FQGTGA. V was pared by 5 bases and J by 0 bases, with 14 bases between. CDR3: CASSLQGGNSYEQYF. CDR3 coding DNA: TGTGCCAGCAGCCTACAGGGAGGGAACTCCTACGAGCAGTACTTC.

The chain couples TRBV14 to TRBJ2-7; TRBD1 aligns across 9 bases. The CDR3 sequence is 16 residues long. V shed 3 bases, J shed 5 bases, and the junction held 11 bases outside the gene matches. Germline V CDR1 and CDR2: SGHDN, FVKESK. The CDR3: CASSHPGDRVIDEQYF. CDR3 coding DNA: TGTGCCAGCAGCCACCCGGGGGACAGGGTAATAGACGAGCAGTACTTC.

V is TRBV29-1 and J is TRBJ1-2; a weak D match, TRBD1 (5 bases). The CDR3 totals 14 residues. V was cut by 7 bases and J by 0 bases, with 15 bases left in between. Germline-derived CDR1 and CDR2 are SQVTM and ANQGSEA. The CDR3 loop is CSAGGASANYGYTF. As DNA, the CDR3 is TGCAGCGCCGGGGGAGCTTCAGCTAACTATGGCTACACCTTC. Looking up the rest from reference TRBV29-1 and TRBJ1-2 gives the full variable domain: SAVISQKPSRDICQRGTSLTIQCQVDSQVTMMFWYRQQPGQSLTLIATANQGSEATYESGFVIDKFPISRPNLTFSTLTVSNMSPEDSSIYLCSAGGASANYGYTFGSGTRLTVV.

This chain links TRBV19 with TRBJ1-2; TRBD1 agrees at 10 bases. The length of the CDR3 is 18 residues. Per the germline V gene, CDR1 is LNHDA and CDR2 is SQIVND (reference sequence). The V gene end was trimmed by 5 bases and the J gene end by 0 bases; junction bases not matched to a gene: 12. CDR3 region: CASSPKGRDRGSNYGYTF. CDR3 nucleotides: TGTGCCAGTAGTCCGAAAGGGAGGGACAGGGGATCTAACTATGGCTACACCTTC.

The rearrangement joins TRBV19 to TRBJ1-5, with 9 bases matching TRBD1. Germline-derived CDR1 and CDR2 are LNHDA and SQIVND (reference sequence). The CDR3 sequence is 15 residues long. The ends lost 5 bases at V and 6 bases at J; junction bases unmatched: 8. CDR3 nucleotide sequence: TGTGCCAGTAGTGAAGGGACAGGGTTAGGTCAGCCCCAGCATTTT. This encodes CASSEGTGLGQPQHF.

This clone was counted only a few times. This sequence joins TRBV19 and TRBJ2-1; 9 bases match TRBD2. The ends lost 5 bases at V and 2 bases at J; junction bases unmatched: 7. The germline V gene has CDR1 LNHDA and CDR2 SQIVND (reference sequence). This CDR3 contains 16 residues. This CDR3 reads CASSSHSGGTYNEQFF. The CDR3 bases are TGTGCCAGTAGTTCTCACAGCGGGGGGACCTACAATGAGCAGTTCTTC.

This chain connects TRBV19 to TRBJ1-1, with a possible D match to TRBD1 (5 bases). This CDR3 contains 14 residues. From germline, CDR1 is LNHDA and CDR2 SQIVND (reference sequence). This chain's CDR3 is CVSGWGETNTEAFF. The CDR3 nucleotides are TGTGTATCCGGATGGGGCGAGACGAACACTGAAGCTTTCTTT.